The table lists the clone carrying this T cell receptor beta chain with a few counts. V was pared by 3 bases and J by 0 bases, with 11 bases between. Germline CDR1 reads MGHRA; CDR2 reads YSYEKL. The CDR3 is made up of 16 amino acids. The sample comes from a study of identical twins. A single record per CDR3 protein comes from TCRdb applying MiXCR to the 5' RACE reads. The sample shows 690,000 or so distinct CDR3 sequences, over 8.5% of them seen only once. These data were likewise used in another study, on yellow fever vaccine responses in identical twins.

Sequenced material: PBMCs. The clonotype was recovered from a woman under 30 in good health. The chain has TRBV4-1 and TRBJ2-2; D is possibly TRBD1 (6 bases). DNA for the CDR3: TGCGCCAGCAGCCAGACCGGGACAACGAACACCGGGGAGCTGTTTTTT. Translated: CASSQTGTTNTGELFF.